The T cell receptor beta chain under discussion was sequenced for a study of cytomegalovirus exposure and HLA in healthy donors. Only a few counts were recorded for this clone. V shed 8 bases and J shed 1 base, with 13 bases lying between them. Germline V gene lookup returns CDR1 SEHNR and CDR2 FQNEAQ (reference sequence). The CDR3 runs to 14 residues. The study ran its PCR with 60 Vbeta and 13 Jbeta primers. Sequenced by immunoSEQ multiplex PCR; TCRdb stores in-frame clones only, minus some. This sample has some 150,000 clones, with around 85% found just once. The TCR originated in a man aged 40-49 years in good health and CMV-seronegative. Material: PBMCs. The J gene is TRBJ2-3, the V gene TRBV7-9; weak D call: TRBD2 (6 bases). CDR3 region: CASGWAGRTDTQYF. The DNA for the CDR3 is TGTGCCAGCGGATGGGCGGGGCGCACAGATACGCAGTATTTT.